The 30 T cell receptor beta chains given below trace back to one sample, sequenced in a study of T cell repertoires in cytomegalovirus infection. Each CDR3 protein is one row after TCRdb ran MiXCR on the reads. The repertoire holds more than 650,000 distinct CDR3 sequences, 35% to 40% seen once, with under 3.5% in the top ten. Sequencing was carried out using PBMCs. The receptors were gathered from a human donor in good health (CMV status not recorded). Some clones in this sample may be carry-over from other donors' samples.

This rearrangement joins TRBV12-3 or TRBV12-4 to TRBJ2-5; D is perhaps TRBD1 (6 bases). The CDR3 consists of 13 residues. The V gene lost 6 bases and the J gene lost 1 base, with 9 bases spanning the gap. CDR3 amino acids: CASRRDIQETQYF. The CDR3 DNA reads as TGTGCCAGCAGAAGGGACATCCAAGAGACCCAGTACTTC.

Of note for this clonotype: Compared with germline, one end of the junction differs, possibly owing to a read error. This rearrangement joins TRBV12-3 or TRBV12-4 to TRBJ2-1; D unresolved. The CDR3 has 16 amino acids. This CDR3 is CASSLAAARSYNEPFF. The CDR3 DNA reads TGTGCCAGCAGTTTAGCTGCGGCACGCTCCTACAATGAGCCGTTCTTT.

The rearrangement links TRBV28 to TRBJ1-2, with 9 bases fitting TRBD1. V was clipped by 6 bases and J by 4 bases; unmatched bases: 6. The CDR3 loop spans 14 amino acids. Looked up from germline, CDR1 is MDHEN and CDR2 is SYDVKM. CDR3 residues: CASSQGQGSYGYTF. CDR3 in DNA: TGTGCCAGCAGCCAGGGACAGGGAAGCTATGGCTACACCTTC.

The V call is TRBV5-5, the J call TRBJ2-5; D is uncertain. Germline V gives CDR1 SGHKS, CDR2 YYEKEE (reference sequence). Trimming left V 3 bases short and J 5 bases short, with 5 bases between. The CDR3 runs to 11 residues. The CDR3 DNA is TGTGCCAGCAGCTGGACGGAGACCCAGTACTTC. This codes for CASSWTETQYF.

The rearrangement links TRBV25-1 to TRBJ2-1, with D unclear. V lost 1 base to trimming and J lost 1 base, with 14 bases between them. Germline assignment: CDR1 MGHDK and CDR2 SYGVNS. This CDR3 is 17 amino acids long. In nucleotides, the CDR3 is TGTGCCAGCAGTGAATTTGTCCCGGTGGCATCCTACAATGAGCAGTTCTTC. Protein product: CASSEFVPVASYNEQFF.

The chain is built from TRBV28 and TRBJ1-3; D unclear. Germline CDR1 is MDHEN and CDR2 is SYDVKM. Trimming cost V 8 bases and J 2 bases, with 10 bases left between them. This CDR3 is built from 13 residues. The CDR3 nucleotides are TGTGCCAGCCAAACCGGGGCTGGAAACACCATATATTTT. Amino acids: CASQTGAGNTIYF.

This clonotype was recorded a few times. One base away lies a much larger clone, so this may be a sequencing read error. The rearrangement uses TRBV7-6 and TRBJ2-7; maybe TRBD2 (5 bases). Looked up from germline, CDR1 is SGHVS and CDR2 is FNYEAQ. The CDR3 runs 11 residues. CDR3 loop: CDSSFGDEQYF. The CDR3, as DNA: TGTGACAGCAGCTTCGGGGACGAGCAGTACTTC. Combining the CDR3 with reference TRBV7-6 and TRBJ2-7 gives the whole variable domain GAGVSQSPRYKVTKRGQDVALRCDPISGHVSLYWYRQALGQGPEFLTYFNYEAQQDKSGLPNDRFSAERPEGSISTLTIQRTEQRDSAMYRCDSSFGDEQYFGPGTRLTVT.

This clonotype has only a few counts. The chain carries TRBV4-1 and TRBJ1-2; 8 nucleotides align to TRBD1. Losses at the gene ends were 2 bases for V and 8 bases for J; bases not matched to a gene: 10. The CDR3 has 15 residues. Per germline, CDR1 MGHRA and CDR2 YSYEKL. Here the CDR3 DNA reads TGCGCCAGCAGCCAACCGAGGACAGGGAGGAACGGCTACACCTTC. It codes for CASSQPRTGRNGYTF.

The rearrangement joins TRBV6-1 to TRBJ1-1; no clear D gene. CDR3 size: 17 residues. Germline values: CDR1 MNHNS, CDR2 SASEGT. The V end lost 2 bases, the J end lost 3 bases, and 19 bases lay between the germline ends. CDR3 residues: CASSEYYAGVRDTEAFF. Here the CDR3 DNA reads TGTGCCAGCAGTGAATATTACGCTGGAGTACGGGACACTGAAGCTTTCTTT.

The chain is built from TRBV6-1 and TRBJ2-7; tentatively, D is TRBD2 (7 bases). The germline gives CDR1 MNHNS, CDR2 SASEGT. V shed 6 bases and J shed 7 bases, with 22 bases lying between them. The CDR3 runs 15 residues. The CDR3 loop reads CASSLREGGAREQYF. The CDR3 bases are TGTGCCAGCAGCCTGCGTGAGGGGGGGGCTCGGGAGCAGTACTTC.

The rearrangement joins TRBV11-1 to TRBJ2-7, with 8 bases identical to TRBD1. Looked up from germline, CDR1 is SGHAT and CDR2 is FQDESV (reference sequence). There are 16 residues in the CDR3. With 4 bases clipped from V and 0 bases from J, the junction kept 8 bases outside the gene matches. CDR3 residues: CASSSLRDRNSYEQYF. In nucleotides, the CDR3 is TGTGCCAGCAGCTCCCTCCGGGACAGGAACTCCTACGAGCAGTACTTC.

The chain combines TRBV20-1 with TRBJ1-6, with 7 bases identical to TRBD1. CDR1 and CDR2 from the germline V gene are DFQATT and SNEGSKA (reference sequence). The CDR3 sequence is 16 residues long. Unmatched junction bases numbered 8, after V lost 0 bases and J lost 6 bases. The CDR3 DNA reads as TGCAGTGCTAGAGATTCAATGACAGGGCCTAATTCACCCCTCCACTTT. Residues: CSARDSMTGPNSPLHF.

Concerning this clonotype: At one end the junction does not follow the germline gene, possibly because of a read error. The CDR3 DNA sequence: TGTGCCAGCAGCCTGCTTACCGAACCAGGGGGCCCTTTCTCTGGGGCCCACGTCCTGACTTTC. Translation: CASSLLTEPGGPFSGAHVLTF. The J gene is TRBJ2-6, the V gene TRBV12-3 or TRBV12-4, with 8 bases identical to TRBD1. CDR3 length equals 21 residues.

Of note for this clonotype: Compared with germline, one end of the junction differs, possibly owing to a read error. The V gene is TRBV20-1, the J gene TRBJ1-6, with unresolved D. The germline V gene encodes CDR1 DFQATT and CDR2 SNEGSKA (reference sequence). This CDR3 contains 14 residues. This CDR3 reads CSARGGSNDSPLQF. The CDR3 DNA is TGCAGTGCTAGAGGCGGAAGCAACGATTCACCCCTCCAGTTT.

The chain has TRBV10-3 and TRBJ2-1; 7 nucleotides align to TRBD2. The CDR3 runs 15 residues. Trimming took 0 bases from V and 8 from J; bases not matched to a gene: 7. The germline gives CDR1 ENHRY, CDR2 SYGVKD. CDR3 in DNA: TGTGCCATCAGTGAGTCTCGGGGAGGGGTTGATGAGCAGTTCTTC. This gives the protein CAISESRGGVDEQFF.

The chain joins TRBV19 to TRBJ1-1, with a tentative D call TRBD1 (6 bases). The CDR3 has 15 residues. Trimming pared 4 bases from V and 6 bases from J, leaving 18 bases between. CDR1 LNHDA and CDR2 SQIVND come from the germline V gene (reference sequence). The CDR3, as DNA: TGTGCCAGTAGTACGGGACATTCAGGGCGGCCTGAAGCTTTCTTT. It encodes CASSTGHSGRPEAFF.

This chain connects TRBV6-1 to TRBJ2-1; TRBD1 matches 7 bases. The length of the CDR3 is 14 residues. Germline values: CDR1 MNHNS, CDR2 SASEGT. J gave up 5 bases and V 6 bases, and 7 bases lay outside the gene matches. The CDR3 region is CASSQTDRDNEQFF. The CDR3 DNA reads TGTGCCAGCAGCCAAACCGACAGGGACAATGAGCAGTTCTTC.

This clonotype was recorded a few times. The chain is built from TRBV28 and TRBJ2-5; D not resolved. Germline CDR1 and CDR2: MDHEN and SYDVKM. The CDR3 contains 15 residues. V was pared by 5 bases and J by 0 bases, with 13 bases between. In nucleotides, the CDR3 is TGTGCCAGCAGTAAGGCATCTTTAAACCAAGAGACCCAGTACTTC. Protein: CASSKASLNQETQYF.

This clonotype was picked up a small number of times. CDR3 in DNA: TGTGCCAGCAGCCTACGCGCTAGCGGGGGCGCCGGGGAGCTGTTTTTT. Its protein is CASSLRASGGAGELFF. This chain uses TRBV7-6 with TRBJ2-2; 10 bases align to TRBD2. This CDR3 contains 16 residues. The V and J ends lost 5 bases and 6 bases, in that order; junction bases with no gene match: 9. Germline assignment: CDR1 SGHVS and CDR2 FNYEAQ.

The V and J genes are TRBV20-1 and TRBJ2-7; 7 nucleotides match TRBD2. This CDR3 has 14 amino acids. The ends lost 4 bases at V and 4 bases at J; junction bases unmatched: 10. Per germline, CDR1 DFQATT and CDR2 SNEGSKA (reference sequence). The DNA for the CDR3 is TGCAGTGCTAAGGGGAGGGAGACATTTTACGAGCAGTACTTC. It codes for CSAKGRETFYEQYF.

CDR3 bases: TGTGCCAGCAGCCCGTCAACAGGGTACGGGACCCAGTACTTC. Amino acid sequence: CASSPSTGYGTQYF. V is TRBV7-9 and J is TRBJ2-5, with D possibly TRBD1 on 6 matching bases. Germline V gene data show CDR1 as SEHNR and CDR2 as FQNEAQ (reference sequence). This CDR3 region has 14 residues. Trimming took off 5 bases at V and 7 bases at J, with 17 bases between the two ends.

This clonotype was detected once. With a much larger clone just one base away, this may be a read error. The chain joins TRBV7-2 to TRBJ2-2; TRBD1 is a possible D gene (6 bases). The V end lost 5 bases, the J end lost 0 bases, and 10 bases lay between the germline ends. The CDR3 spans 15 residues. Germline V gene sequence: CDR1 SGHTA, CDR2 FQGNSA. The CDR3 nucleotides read TGTGCCAGCAGCCGGGACAACGCGAACACCGGGGAGCTGTTTTTT. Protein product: CASSRDNANTGELFF.

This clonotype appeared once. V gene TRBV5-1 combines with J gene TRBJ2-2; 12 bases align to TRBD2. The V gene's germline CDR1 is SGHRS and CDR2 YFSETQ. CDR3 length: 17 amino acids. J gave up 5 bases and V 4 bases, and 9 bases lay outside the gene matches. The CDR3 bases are TGCGCCAGCAGCCTCGCGACTAGCGGGAGAGGAACCGGGGAGCTGTTTTTT. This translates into CASSLATSGRGTGELFF.

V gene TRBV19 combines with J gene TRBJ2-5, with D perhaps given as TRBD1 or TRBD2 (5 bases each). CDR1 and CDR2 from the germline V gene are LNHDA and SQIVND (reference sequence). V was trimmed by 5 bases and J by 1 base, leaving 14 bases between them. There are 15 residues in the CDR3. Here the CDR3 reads CASSRTGRTQETQYF. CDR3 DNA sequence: TGTGCCAGTAGTCGGACGGGACGCACCCAAGAGACCCAGTACTTC.

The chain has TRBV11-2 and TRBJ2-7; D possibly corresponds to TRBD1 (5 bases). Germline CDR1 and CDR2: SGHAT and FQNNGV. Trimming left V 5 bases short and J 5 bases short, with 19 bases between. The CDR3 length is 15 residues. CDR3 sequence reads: CASSGIRAERDEQYF. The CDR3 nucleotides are TGTGCCAGCAGCGGGATCAGGGCTGAGCGAGACGAGCAGTACTTC.

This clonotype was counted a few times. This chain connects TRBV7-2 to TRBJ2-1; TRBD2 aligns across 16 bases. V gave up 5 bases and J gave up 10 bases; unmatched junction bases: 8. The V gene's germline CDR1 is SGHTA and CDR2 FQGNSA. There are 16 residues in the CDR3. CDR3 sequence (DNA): TGTGCCAGCAGCCCTCGTGCGGGACTAGCGGGGGGGGAGCAGTTCTTC. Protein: CASSPRAGLAGGEQFF. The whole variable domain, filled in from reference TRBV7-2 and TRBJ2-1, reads GAGVSQSPSNKVTEKGKDVELRCDPISGHTALYWYRQSLGQGLEFLIYFQGNSAPDKSGLPSDRFSAERTGGSVSTLTIQRTQQEDSAVYLCASSPRAGLAGGEQFFGPGTRLTVL.

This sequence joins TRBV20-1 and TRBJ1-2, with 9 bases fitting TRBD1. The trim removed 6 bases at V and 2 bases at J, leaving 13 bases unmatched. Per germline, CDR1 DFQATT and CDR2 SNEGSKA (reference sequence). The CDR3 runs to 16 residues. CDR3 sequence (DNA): TGCAGTGCCCCCACAACCTCCGGGACAGGGAACTATGGCTACACCTTC. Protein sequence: CSAPTTSGTGNYGYTF.

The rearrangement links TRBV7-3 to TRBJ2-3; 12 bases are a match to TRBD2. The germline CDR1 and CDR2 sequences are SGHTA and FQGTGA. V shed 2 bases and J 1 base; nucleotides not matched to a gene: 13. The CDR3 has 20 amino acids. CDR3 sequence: CASSLGFGLAGGPGTDTQYF. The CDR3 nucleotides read TGTGCCAGCAGCTTAGGATTTGGGCTAGCGGGGGGGCCGGGCACAGATACGCAGTATTTT. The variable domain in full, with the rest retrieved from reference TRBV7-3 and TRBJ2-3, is GAGVSQTPSNKVTEKGKYVELRCDPISGHTALYWYRQSLGQGPEFLIYFQGTGAADDSGLPNDRFFAVRPEGSVSTLKIQRTERGDSAVYLCASSLGFGLAGGPGTDTQYFGPGTRLTVL.

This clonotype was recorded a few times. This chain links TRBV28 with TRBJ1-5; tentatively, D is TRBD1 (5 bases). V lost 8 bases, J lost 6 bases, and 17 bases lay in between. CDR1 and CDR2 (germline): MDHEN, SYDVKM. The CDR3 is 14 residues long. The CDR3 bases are TGTGCCAGCTCCAAGGGAACGGGGCGTCAGCCCCAGCATTTT. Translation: CASSKGTGRQPQHF.

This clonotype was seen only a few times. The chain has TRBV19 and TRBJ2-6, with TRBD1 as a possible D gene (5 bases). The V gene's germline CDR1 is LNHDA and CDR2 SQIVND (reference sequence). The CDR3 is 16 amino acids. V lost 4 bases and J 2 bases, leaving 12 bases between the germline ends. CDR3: CASSRRGSAGANVLTF. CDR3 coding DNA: TGTGCCAGTAGTAGAAGGGGTTCTGCTGGGGCCAACGTCCTGACTTTC.